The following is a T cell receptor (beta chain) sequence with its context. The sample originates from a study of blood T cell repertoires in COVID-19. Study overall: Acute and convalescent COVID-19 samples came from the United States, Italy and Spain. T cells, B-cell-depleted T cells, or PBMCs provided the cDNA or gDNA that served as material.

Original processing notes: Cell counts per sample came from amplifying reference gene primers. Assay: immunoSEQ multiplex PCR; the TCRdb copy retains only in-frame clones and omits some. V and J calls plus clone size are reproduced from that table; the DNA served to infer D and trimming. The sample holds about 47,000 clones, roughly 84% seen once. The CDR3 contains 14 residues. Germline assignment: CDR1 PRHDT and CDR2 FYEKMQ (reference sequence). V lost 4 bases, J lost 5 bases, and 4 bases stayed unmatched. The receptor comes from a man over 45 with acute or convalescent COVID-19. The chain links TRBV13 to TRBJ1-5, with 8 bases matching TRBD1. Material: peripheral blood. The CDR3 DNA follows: TGTGCCAGCAGCTACGGACAGGGAGATCAGCCCCAGCATTTT. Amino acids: CASSYGQGDQPQHF.